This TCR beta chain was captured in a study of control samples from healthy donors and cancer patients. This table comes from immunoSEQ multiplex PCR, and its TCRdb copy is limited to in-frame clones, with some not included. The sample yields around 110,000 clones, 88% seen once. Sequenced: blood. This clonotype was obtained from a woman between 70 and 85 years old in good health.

CDR3 protein: CASSIMDGYNEQFF. CDR3 coding DNA: TGTGCCAGCAGTATCATGGACGGTTACAATGAGCAGTTCTTC. The chain links TRBV6-5 to TRBJ2-1; D ambiguous. Germline assignment: CDR1 MNHEY and CDR2 SVGAGI. V lost 5 bases to trimming and J lost 4 bases, with 12 bases between them. The CDR3 is 14 residues long.